This passage covers 10 T cell receptor beta chains from one sample sequenced in a study of cytomegalovirus exposure and HLA in healthy donors. In the PCR, 60 Vbeta and 13 Jbeta primers were used. Only in-frame clones appear in the TCRdb table, and some are missing; sequencing was by immunoSEQ multiplex PCR. Of fewer than 250,000 clones in the sample, over 80% were seen once. Input material: PBMCs. The receptor set was obtained from a woman between 45 and 60 years old in good health and CMV-seropositive.

This clone was seen only once. This chain links TRBV2 with TRBJ2-5, with TRBD1 matching 11 bases. CDR1 SNHLY and CDR2 FYNNEI come from the germline V gene. This CDR3 is built from 16 residues. The ends lost 6 bases at V and 2 bases at J; junction bases unmatched: 8. The CDR3 DNA reads as TGTGCCAGCAGGGGATGGGACAGGGGGAAGCAAGAGACCCAGTACTTC. It yields the protein CASRGWDRGKQETQYF.

V usage is TRBV7-9 and J usage is TRBJ2-7; tentative D call: TRBD2 (6 bases). Trimming removed 3 bases at V and 0 bases at J, with 21 bases between. The CDR3 length is 18 residues. Germline CDR1 SEHNR, CDR2 FQNEAQ (reference sequence). CDR3 DNA: TGTGCCAGCAGCTTGGGGTCAGGAGGGCAGTTAAGCTCCTACGAGCAGTACTTC. Amino acid sequence: CASSLGSGGQLSSYEQYF.

The chain joins TRBV6-5 to TRBJ2-1; 14 positions match TRBD2. The CDR3 contains 15 residues. CDR1 is MNHEY and CDR2 is SVGAGI in the germline V gene. Trimming cost V 6 bases and J 8 bases; bases outside gene matches: 6. CDR3 in amino acids: CASRPGLAGGHEQFF. The CDR3 DNA sequence: TGTGCCAGCAGACCCGGACTAGCGGGGGGTCATGAGCAGTTCTTC.

This rearrangement joins TRBV6-5 to TRBJ2-4; TRBD2 matches at 15 bases. After removal of 3 bases from V and 10 bases from J, the junction contained 7 bases not matched to a gene. Germline V lookup: CDR1 MNHEY, CDR2 SVGAGI. The CDR3 runs to 16 residues. Here the CDR3 reads CASSYAGTSGGRIQYF. DNA for the CDR3: TGTGCCAGCAGTTATGCCGGGACTAGCGGGGGGCGGATTCAGTACTTC.

The chain combines TRBV5-5 with TRBJ2-3, with a possible D match to TRBD2 (6 bases). The V end lost 4 bases, the J end lost 14 bases, and 14 bases lay between the germline ends. Per the germline V gene, CDR1 is SGHKS and CDR2 is YYEKEE (reference sequence). This CDR3 comprises 11 residues. The CDR3 DNA reads as TGTGCCAGCAGCCAGGAGGGTGAGGCGTATTTT. It encodes CASSQEGEAYF.

The J gene is TRBJ1-2, the V gene TRBV6-4; weak D call: TRBD1 (6 bases). This CDR3 is built from 15 residues. V was shortened by 2 bases and J by 6 bases, with 16 bases between the two germline ends. Germline lookup yields CDR1 MRHNA and CDR2 SNTAGT. CDR3 in amino acids: CASSDHSGHRNGYTF. DNA for the CDR3: TGTGCCAGCAGTGACCATTCGGGACACCGGAATGGCTACACCTTC.

The CDR3 reads CASRSGIYGYTF. DNA for the CDR3: TGTGCCAGCAGATCAGGGATATATGGCTACACCTTC. This rearrangement joins TRBV6-1 to TRBJ1-2; tentative D call: TRBD1 (5 bases). The CDR3 loop spans 12 amino acids. The germline gives CDR1 MNHNS, CDR2 SASEGT. With 6 bases removed from V and 5 bases from J, the gap between germline ends came to 10 bases.

The J gene is TRBJ1-5, the V gene TRBV7-2; TRBD1 matches at 7 bases. CDR1 is SGHTA and CDR2 is FQGNSA in the germline V gene. The J segment lost 1 base and the V segment lost 5 bases, leaving 5 bases of the junction unmatched. The CDR3 is made up of 15 amino acids. The CDR3: CASSPQGQSNQPQHF. For the CDR3, the DNA is TGTGCCAGCAGCCCCCAGGGACAGAGCAATCAGCCCCAGCATTTT.

The J gene is TRBJ1-4, the V gene TRBV7-9; TRBD1 is a possible D gene (5 bases). The V end was cut by 1 base, the J end by 2 bases, with 8 bases between. In germline, CDR1 is SEHNR, CDR2 FQNEAQ (reference sequence). The CDR3 covers 15 residues. CDR3 in amino acids: CASSLGQGTNEKLFF. The CDR3 nucleotides are TGTGCCAGCAGCTTAGGGCAGGGTACTAATGAAAAACTGTTTTTT.

This chain uses TRBV2 with TRBJ1-5, with TRBD1 matching over 9 bases. V lost 2 bases and J lost 7; bases outside the gene matches: 3. This CDR3 has 14 residues. Per germline, CDR1 SNHLY and CDR2 FYNNEI. In DNA form, the CDR3 reads TGTGCCAGCAGTGAACAGACAGGGGGGCAGCCCCAGCATTTT. Its translation: CASSEQTGGQPQHF.